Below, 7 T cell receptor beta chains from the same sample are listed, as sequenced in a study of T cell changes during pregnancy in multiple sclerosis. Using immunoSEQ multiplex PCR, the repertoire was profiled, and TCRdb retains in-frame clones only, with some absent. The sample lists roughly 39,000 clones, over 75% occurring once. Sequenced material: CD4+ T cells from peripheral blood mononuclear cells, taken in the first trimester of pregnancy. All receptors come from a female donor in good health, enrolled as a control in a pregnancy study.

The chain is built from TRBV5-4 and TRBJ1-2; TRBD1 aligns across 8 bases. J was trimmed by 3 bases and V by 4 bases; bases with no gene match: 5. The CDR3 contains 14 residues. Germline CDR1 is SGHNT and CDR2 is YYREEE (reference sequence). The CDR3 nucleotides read TGTGCCAGCAGCGTACAGGGGGGAGACTATGGCTACACCTTC. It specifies CASSVQGGDYGYTF.

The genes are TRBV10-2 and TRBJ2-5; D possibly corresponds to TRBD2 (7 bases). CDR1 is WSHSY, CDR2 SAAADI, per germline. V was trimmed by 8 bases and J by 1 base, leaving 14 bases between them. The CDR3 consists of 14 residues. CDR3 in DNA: TGCGCCAGCTCCGGGGGGCGGTCCCAAGAGACCCAGTACTTC. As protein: CASSGGRSQETQYF.

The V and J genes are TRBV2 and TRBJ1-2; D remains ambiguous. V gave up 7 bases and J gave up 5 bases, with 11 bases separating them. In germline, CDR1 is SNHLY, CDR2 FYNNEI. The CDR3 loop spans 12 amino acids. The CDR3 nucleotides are TGTGCCAGCAACCAAGACAAGTATGGCTACACCTTC. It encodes CASNQDKYGYTF.

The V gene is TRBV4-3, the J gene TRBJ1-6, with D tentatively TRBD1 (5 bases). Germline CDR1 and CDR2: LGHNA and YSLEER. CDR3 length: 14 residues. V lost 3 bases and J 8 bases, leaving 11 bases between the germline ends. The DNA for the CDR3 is TGCGCCAGCAGCCAGTGGGGGGGAGATTCACCCCTCCACTTT. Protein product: CASSQWGGDSPLHF.

The DNA of the CDR3 is TGTGCCAGCAGTCGGGGACAGGGTTCCTATGGCTACACCTTC. This translates into CASSRGQGSYGYTF. The chain links TRBV6-6 to TRBJ1-2; 9 positions match TRBD1. J lost 4 bases, V lost 5 bases, and 5 bases had no gene match. CDR1 MNHNY and CDR2 SVGAGI come from the germline V gene (reference sequence). The CDR3 loop spans 14 amino acids.

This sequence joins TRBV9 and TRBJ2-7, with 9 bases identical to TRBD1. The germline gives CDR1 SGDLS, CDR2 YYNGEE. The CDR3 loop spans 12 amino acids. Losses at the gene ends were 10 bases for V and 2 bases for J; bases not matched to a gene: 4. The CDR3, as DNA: TGTGCCTCCGGACAGGGGCCCTACGAGCAGTACTTC. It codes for CASGQGPYEQYF.

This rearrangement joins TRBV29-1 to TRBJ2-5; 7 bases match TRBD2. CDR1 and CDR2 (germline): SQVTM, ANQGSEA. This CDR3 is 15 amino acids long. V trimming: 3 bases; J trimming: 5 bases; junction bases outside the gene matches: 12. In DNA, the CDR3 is TGCAGCGTTGAGGGTGGGCGGGGGAGAGACGAGACCCAGTACTTC. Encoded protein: CSVEGGRGRDETQYF. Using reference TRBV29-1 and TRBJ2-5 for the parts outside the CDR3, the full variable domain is SAVISQKPSRDICQRGTSLTIQCQVDSQVTMMFWYRQQPGQSLTLIATANQGSEATYESGFVIDKFPISRPNLTFSTLTVSNMSPEDSSIYLCSVEGGRGRDETQYFGPGTRLLVL.